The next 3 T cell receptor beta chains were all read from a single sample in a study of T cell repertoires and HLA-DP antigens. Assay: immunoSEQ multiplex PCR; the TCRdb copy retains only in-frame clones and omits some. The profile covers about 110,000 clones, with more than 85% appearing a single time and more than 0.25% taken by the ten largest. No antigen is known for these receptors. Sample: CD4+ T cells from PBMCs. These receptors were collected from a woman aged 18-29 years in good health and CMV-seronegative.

The CDR3 is CASSEGGWGQVNEQFF. The CDR3 bases are TGTGCCAGCAGTGAGGGGGGGTGGGGGCAAGTGAATGAGCAGTTCTTC. The rearrangement joins TRBV25-1 to TRBJ2-1; a weak D match, TRBD2 (7 bases). CDR3 length: 16 amino acids. Germline CDR1 and CDR2: MGHDK and SYGVNS. Trimming removed 3 bases from V and 7 bases from J, with 19 bases in between.

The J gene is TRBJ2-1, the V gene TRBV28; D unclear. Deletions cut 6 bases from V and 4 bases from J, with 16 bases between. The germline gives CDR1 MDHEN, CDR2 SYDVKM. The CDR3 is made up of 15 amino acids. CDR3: CASRGRLPLYNEQFF. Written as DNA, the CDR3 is TGTGCCAGCAGGGGCCGACTCCCTTTGTACAATGAGCAGTTCTTC.

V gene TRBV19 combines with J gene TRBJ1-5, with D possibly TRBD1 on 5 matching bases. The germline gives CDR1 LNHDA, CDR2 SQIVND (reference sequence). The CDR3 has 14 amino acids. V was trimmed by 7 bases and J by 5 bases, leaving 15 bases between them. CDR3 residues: CASTIQLGDQPQHF. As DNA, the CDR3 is TGTGCCAGTACCATCCAGTTAGGGGATCAGCCCCAGCATTTT.